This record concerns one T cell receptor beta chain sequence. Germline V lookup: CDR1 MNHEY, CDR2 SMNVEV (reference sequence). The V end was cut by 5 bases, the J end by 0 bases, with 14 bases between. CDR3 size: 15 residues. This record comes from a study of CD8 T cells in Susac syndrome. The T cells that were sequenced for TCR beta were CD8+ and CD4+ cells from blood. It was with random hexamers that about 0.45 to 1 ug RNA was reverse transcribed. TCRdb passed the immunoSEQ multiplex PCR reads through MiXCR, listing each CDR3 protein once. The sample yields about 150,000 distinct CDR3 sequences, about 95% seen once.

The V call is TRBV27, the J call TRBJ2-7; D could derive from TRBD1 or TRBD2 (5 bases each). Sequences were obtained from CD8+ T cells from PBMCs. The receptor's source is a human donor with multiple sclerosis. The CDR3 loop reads CASSPGTGSSYEQYV. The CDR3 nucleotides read TGTGCCAGCAGTCCAGGGACGGGGAGCTCCTACGAGCAGTACGTC.